These T cell receptor beta chains were read from a single sample in a study of cytotoxic CD8 clonotypes in ibrutinib-treated CLL. Libraries were prepared by immunoSEQ multiplex PCR; TCRdb keeps only in-frame clonotypes and omits some of them. The table has 130,000 or so clones, 79% seen once. Material: PBMCs, obtained after 12 months of ibrutinib treatment. These receptors were collected from a human donor with chronic lymphocytic leukemia. The CDR3 runs from the conserved cysteine through the conserved F or W. Fields, in order: D gene, J gene, clone size, V gene, CDR3 protein, CDR3 DNA. A D gene is named only where the DNA matches it firmly. Clone size, where shown, is once, few, many, or a class for clones that have expanded.

>TRBD1|TRBJ2-5|once|TRBV5-1
CASSRTGGSVETQYF
TGCGCCAGCAGTAGGACAGGGGGCTCTGTGGAGACCCAGTACTTC
>NA|TRBJ2-1|few|TRBV7-9
CASSFVLSSYNEQFF
TGTGCCAGCAGCTTTGTTCTGAGCTCCTACAATGAGCAGTTCTTC
>NA|TRBJ1-3|NA|TRBV7-7
CASSLEVGGAGGNTIYF
TGTGCTAGCAGCTTAGAGGTTGGGGGCGCGGGGGGAAACACCATATATTTT
>NA|TRBJ2-1|NA|TRBV7-2
CASSLAPGYNEQFF
TGTGCCAGCAGCTTAGCCCCGGGTTACAATGAGCAGTTCTTC
>TRBD1|TRBJ1-5|few|TRBV27
CASSRGRGSNQPQHF
TGTGCCAGCAGCAGGGGGCGGGGTAGCAATCAGCCCCAGCATTTT
>TRBD2|TRBJ2-5|NA|TRBV2
CASSPRTSWVETQYF
TGTGCCAGCAGTCCCCGGACTAGCTGGGTGGAGACCCAGTACTTC
>NA|TRBJ2-5|NA|TRBV5-1
CASSLDSPGRETQYF
TGCGCCAGCAGCCTTGATAGTCCAGGGCGGGAGACCCAGTACTTC
>NA|TRBJ2-7|NA|TRBV19
CASSWGVAGSSYEQYF
TGTGCCAGTAGTTGGGGGGTAGCCGGAAGCTCCTACGAGCAGTACTTC
>NA|TRBJ2-3|NA|TRBV7-2
CASSLFSKLTDTQYF
TGTGCCAGCAGCTTATTTTCTAAGTTAACAGATACGCAGTATTTT
>TRBD2|TRBJ2-7|NA|TRBV7-9
CASSFFRTSADSYEQYF
TGTGCCAGCAGCTTTTTTCGGACTAGCGCAGACTCCTACGAGCAGTACTTC